These T cell receptor beta chains were read from a single sample in a study. From the 5' RACE reads, TCRdb called clonotypes with MiXCR, one entry per CDR3 protein. The data hold approximately 12,000 distinct CDR3 sequences, with 45% to 50% observed a single time. The sequencing sample was made of tumor-infiltrating naive CD4+ T cells sorted from the breast tumor. These receptors were obtained from a female donor with breast cancer. CDR3s include the opening cysteine and the closing phenylalanine or tryptophan. D genes are given only for firm matches. Clone size appears in some rows only: once, few, many, or a class for an expanded clone.

j_call d_call clone_size v_call cdr3_nt cdr3_aa
TRBJ2-1 NA NA TRBV7-8 TGTGCCAGCAGCAAGTGGGTGTTGTCAAGCTCCTACAATGAGCAGTTCTTC CASSKWVLSSSYNEQFF
TRBJ2-7 NA NA TRBV5-1 TGCGCCAGCAGCTTAAGACCATCCTACGAGCAGTACTTC CASSLRPSYEQYF
TRBJ1-2 NA NA TRBV4-3 TGCGCCAGCAGCCTGCACTTCGGTGGGCAGAGCTATGGCTACACCTTC CASSLHFGGQSYGYTF
TRBJ2-1 TRBD2 NA TRBV4-1 TGCGCCAGCACCACCCTTCCCGGGACTAGCGGGATGAGGTATGAGCAGTTCTTC CASTTLPGTSGMRYEQFF
TRBJ2-1 NA NA TRBV6-2/TRBV6-3 TGTGCCAGCAGTTACGGGTCTAGCGCGTACAATGAGCAGTTCTTC CASSYGSSAYNEQFF
TRBJ1-2 NA NA TRBV5-4 TGTGCCAGCAGCCAAGAAACAGGGAAATATGGCTACACCTTC CASSQETGKYGYTF
TRBJ1-2 NA NA TRBV7-3 TGTGCCAGCAGCTTAACAATTCAGGGGCCCCACACCTTC CASSLTIQGPHTF
TRBJ2-3 TRBD2 NA TRBV7-3 TGTGCCAGCAGCCTGACAGAGGGTAGCGGGAGGTTTTTAGAAAATACGCAGTATTTT CASSLTEGSGRFLENTQYF
TRBJ2-7 TRBD1 NA TRBV7-8 TGTGCCAGCAGCTTAAGGCAGGGGGCATACGAGCAGTACTTC CASSLRQGAYEQYF
TRBJ2-3 NA few TRBV6-5 TGTGCCAGCAGCCCGCGGACAGATACGCAGTATTTT CASSPRTDTQYF
TRBJ1-1 NA NA TRBV20-1 TGCGGTGCTTTATCGGACGGGGAGACCACTGAAGCTTTCTTT CGALSDGETTEAFF
TRBJ1-1 NA NA TRBV12-3/TRBV12-4 TGTGCCAGCAGCCCCGAAGGGTTGGGAGCTTTCTTT CASSPEGLGAFF
TRBJ2-3 NA few TRBV7-3 TGTGCCAGCAGCCCCAGGCCCAGTTCCACAGATACGCAGTATTTT CASSPRPSSTDTQYF
TRBJ2-3 TRBD2 NA TRBV20-1 TGCAGTGCCGCGACTAGCGGCCTCGATGCGCAGTATTTT CSAATSGLDAQYF
TRBJ2-1 NA few TRBV4-1 TGCGCCAGCAGCCCCCAATTGGCTGTCAATGAGCAGTTCTTC CASSPQLAVNEQFF
TRBJ2-4 NA NA TRBV6-5 TGTGCCGGCAGACTGACCAGATGGTACTTC CAGRLTRWYF
TRBJ2-7 TRBD1 NA TRBV5-1 TGCGCCAGCAAAGGGACAGGCCGACACGAGCAGTACTTC CASKGTGRHEQYF
TRBJ2-5 TRBD2 NA TRBV7-8 TGTGCCAGCAGCATCGGACTAGCGGGAGGGCCGGCTCGGGAGACCCAGTACTTC CASSIGLAGGPARETQYF
TRBJ1-1 NA NA TRBV28 TGTGCCAGCAGTTTATTGGCAGACGCTGAAGCTTTCTTT CASSLLADAEAFF
TRBJ1-2 NA few TRBV6-5 TGTGCCAGCAGTTACGTTAGTAACTATGGCTACACCTTC CASSYVSNYGYTF
TRBJ1-2 NA medium-sized TRBV7-3 TGTGCCAGCAGCTTATTACCCCTGGGGGCGCGGAACTATGGCTACACCTTC CASSLLPLGARNYGYTF
TRBJ2-3 NA NA TRBV7-2 TGTGCCAGCAGCTTAGGACATACCACAGATACGCAGTATTTT CASSLGHTTDTQYF
TRBJ2-6 NA medium-sized TRBV6-5 TGTGCCAGCAGGCGGCAGGGATCTGGGGCCAACGTCCTGACTTTC CASRRQGSGANVLTF
TRBJ1-5 NA NA TRBV5-6 TGTGCCAGCAGCTTGTTCGGTCGGGGCCGCCCGGGTCAGCCCCAGCATTTT CASSLFGRGRPGQPQHF
TRBJ2-5 TRBD2 few TRBV10-1 TGCGCCAGCAGTGATCGACTAGCGGGAGATTGGGGTCAAGAGACCCAGTACTTC CASSDRLAGDWGQETQYF
TRBJ2-5 NA NA TRBV7-7 TGTGCTAGCAGCTTTTGGCAGGGGGAGGCCCAGTACTTC CASSFWQGEAQYF
TRBJ1-5 NA few TRBV9 TGTGCCAGCGGGGAGACAGAAAATCAGCCCCAGCATTTT CASGETENQPQHF
TRBJ1-6 NA NA TRBV20-1 TGCAGTGCTAGAGATATTTGGATGACTAATTCACCCCTCCACTTT CSARDIWMTNSPLHF
TRBJ2-3 NA NA TRBV7-9 TGTGCCAGCAGCTTTGAGAGAGGAGGTTCGGATTTT CASSFERGGSDF
TRBJ1-6 TRBD1 NA TRBV20-1 TGCAGTGCTTACGGACAGGGAAGGTATAATTCACCCCTCCACTTT CSAYGQGRYNSPLHF
TRBJ2-3 NA few TRBV12-3/TRBV12-4 TGTGCCAGCAGTTTCGTGACTGGAGCTAGCACAGATACGCAGTATTTT CASSFVTGASTDTQYF
TRBJ2-1 TRBD2 NA TRBV20-1 TGCAGTGCAGCCCAACTAGCGGGAACCTACAATGAGCAGTTCTTC CSAAQLAGTYNEQFF
TRBJ1-1 NA NA TRBV20-1 TGCAGTGCGCAGCGGGGGGGGGGGGACACTGAAGCTTTCTTT CSAQRGGGDTEAFF
TRBJ2-6 NA NA TRBV30 TGTGCCTGGAGTGTACAAGCCAACGTCCTGACTTTC CAWSVQANVLTF
TRBJ2-7 NA few TRBV6-5 TGTGCCAGCAGTTACTCGATGGGCAGGGGAGCCTACGAGCAGTACTTC CASSYSMGRGAYEQYF
TRBJ1-2 TRBD1 once TRBV4-2 TGTGCCAGCAGCCAAGGGGGAGGACAGGACTATGGCTACACCTTC CASSQGGGQDYGYTF
TRBJ2-2 NA few TRBV7-3 TGTGCCAGCAGCTTCCGGGGCACCGGGGAGCTGTTTTTT CASSFRGTGELFF
TRBJ2-3 NA few TRBV20-1 TGCAGTGCTTGCCGGGACGGGATTACAGATACGCAGTATTTT CSACRDGITDTQYF
TRBJ2-1 TRBD2 NA TRBV4-1 TGCGCCAGCAGCAGGGGGGGATTAGCGGGGTTGGGCAATGAGCAGTTCTTC CASSRGGLAGLGNEQFF
TRBJ1-6 TRBD1 few TRBV20-1 TGCAGTGCTACCCGACAGGGGCAGTATAATTCACCCCTCCACTTT CSATRQGQYNSPLHF
TRBJ1-2 NA few TRBV29-1 TGCAGCGTGGCAGGCCCTGGCTACACCTTC CSVAGPGYTF
TRBJ2-5 TRBD2 NA TRBV19 TGTGCCAGCTCAAAGGGACTAGCGGCCCAAGAGACCCAGTACTTC CASSKGLAAQETQYF
TRBJ1-4 NA few TRBV18 TGTGCCAGCTCACCACAGGCAAATGAAAAACTGTTTTTT CASSPQANEKLFF
TRBJ1-1 NA few TRBV4-3 TGCGCCAGCAGCCAAGCCCAAAGGGCTGAAGCTTTCTTT CASSQAQRAEAFF
TRBJ2-7 NA NA TRBV12-3/TRBV12-4 TGTGCCAGCACCCAACAGGGCTACGAGCAGTACTTC CASTQQGYEQYF
TRBJ2-3 NA few TRBV20-1 TGCAGTGCTAGAGAGACGTCGAGGGTCCCAGATACGCAGTATTTT CSARETSRVPDTQYF
TRBJ2-7 NA once TRBV6-2/TRBV6-3 TGTGCCAGCAGTTCCCGCGGGAGGACAGGGGACGAGCAGTACTTC CASSSRGRTGDEQYF
TRBJ2-3 NA NA TRBV7-2 TGTGCCAGCAGCTTATCGTCTGGCGGAACCGGGGCCGATACGCAGTATTTT CASSLSSGGTGADTQYF
TRBJ1-1 NA NA TRBV12-3/TRBV12-4 TGTGCCAGCAGCCCGGGACACCAGAACACTGAAGCTTTCTTT CASSPGHQNTEAFF
TRBJ2-2 TRBD2 medium-sized TRBV6-5 TGTGCCAGCAGTTACTACCGGACTAGCGGGAGGGCCCCTCTGTTTTTT CASSYYRTSGRAPLFF
TRBJ2-1 NA few TRBV4-2 TGTGCCAGCAGCCAAGAGGGGGGAGAAGGGGATGAGCAGTTCTTC CASSQEGGEGDEQFF
TRBJ2-1 NA NA TRBV5-5 TGTGCCAGCAGCTTGGCAAGCGAGCAGTTCTTC CASSLASEQFF